One T cell receptor beta chain is described in this entry. Antigen unknown. The PCR employed 60 Vbeta primers together with 13 Jbeta primers. TCRdb's table, derived via immunoSEQ multiplex PCR, lists solely in-frame clones and lacks some. The sample includes tens of thousands of clones. These data belong to a study of cytomegalovirus exposure and HLA in healthy donors. Study-level findings and limits: Further analysis, carried out later, found HLA-associated TCR beta chains more clonally expanded than equally common other chains.

This CDR3 comprises 14 residues. In germline, CDR1 is SQVTM, CDR2 ANQGSEA. V lost 5 bases, J lost 9 bases, and 13 bases stayed unmatched. The V gene is TRBV29-1, the J gene TRBJ2-7, with TRBD1 identical over 10 bases. This TCR derives from a middle-aged woman in good health and CMV-seronegative. Sequencing used PBMCs. The DNA of the CDR3 is TGCAGCGTTCAATACCCGGGACAGGGGTTAAGGCAGTACTTC. Its translation: CSVQYPGQGLRQYF.